A single sample gave rise to the 19 T cell receptor beta chains below, sequenced in a study of T cell responses to AZD1222 COVID-19 vaccine. TCRdb's table, derived via immunoSEQ multiplex PCR, lists solely in-frame clones and lacks some. The repertoire consists of fewer than 120,000 clones, with about nine tenths occurring once and the leading ten covering about 1.6%. Material: peripheral blood, obtained on day 0 of AZD1222 vaccination. The receptors stem from an adult in good health.

This sequence joins TRBV20-1 and TRBJ1-1; D call uncertain. The germline V gene has CDR1 DFQATT and CDR2 SNEGSKA (reference sequence). Trimming pared 6 bases from V and 6 bases from J, leaving 11 bases between. The CDR3 contains 11 residues. The CDR3 sequence: CSARKLAEAFF. CDR3 sequence (DNA): TGCAGTGCCCGAAAACTGGCTGAAGCTTTCTTT.

The chain has TRBV7-9 and TRBJ2-5, with D uncertain. V dropped 1 base and J dropped 5 bases, with 14 bases sitting between them. The CDR3 has 15 residues. Looked up from germline, CDR1 is SEHNR and CDR2 is FQNEAQ (reference sequence). CDR3 nucleotide sequence: TGTGCCAGCAGCTTAGAATTTAGTCTTGGGGAGACCCAGTACTTC. Translated, it gives CASSLEFSLGETQYF.

This clone was recorded once. In the same sample, other DNA sequences code for this CDR3. The rearrangement joins TRBV19 to TRBJ1-1; D unclear. Trimming stripped 6 bases from V and 0 bases from J, with 8 bases between. The CDR3 spans 13 residues. Germline assignment: CDR1 LNHDA and CDR2 SQIVND (reference sequence). The CDR3 region is CASSPALNTEAFF. Written as DNA, the CDR3 is TGTGCCAGTAGCCCGGCACTGAACACTGAAGCTTTCTTT.

The rearrangement links TRBV7-9 to TRBJ2-7; D could derive from TRBD1 or TRBD2 (6 bases each). Trimming removed 0 bases from V and 0 bases from J, with 12 bases in between. The V gene's germline CDR1 is SEHNR and CDR2 FQNEAQ (reference sequence). The length of the CDR3 is 16 residues. Here the CDR3 DNA reads TGTGCCAGCAGCTTAGCAGGGGGGCGTAGCTCCTACGAGCAGTACTTC. Its translation is CASSLAGGRSSYEQYF.

The rearrangement links TRBV7-9 to TRBJ1-3, with D uncertain. Germline assignment: CDR1 SEHNR and CDR2 FQNEAQ (reference sequence). There are 15 residues in the CDR3. V was trimmed by 0 bases and J by 2 bases, leaving 8 bases between them. The chain's CDR3 is CASSLAAGAGNTIYF. The CDR3 DNA sequence: TGTGCCAGCAGCTTAGCGGCAGGCGCTGGAAACACCATATATTTT.

The chain couples TRBV7-2 to TRBJ2-1; the D is unclear. Germline loops: CDR1 SGHTA, CDR2 FQGNSA. V shed 4 bases and J shed 5 bases, with 18 bases lying between them. The CDR3 loop spans 16 amino acids. CDR3 nucleotides: TGTGCCAGCAGCTCACAGAGAGTGGCGCCTCACAATGAGCAGTTCTTC. This codes for CASSSQRVAPHNEQFF.

Details on this clone: At one of its ends the junction is not consistent with the germline gene, which may arise from a read error. The chain combines TRBV7-6 with TRBJ2-2; D not certain. Per germline, CDR1 SGHVS and CDR2 FNYEAQ. The CDR3 sequence is 15 residues long. CDR3 nucleotides: TGTGCCAGCAGCTTATCAGGCCCGAAGACCGGGGAGCTGTTTTTT. Translating gives CASSLSGPKTGELFF.

This clone was recorded a few times. CDR3: CSVEGGLAGNQETQYF. In nucleotides, the CDR3 is TGCAGCGTTGAGGGGGGGCTAGCGGGAAACCAAGAGACCCAGTACTTC. V and J are TRBV29-1 and TRBJ2-5, with 9 bases matching TRBD2. The CDR3 loop spans 16 amino acids. V shed 3 bases, J shed 0 bases, and the junction held 8 bases outside the gene matches. Germline lookup yields CDR1 SQVTM and CDR2 ANQGSEA.

This chain joins TRBV6-5 and TRBJ1-1; D is unresolved. Germline values: CDR1 MNHEY, CDR2 SVGAGI. The CDR3 totals 14 residues. V dropped 4 bases and J dropped 0 bases, with 9 bases sitting between them. The CDR3 protein is CASSFDNMNTEAFF. The CDR3 coding sequence is TGTGCCAGCAGTTTTGACAACATGAACACTGAAGCTTTCTTT.

The chain carries TRBV9 and TRBJ2-1; 9 bases are shared with TRBD2. CDR3 size: 15 residues. V dropped 4 bases and J dropped 8; count of bases not matched to a gene: 10. Germline values: CDR1 SGDLS, CDR2 YYNGEE. The CDR3 nucleotides are TGTGCCAGCAGCACGATTAGCGGGAGCGGTTATGAGCAGTTCTTC. It encodes CASSTISGSGYEQFF. Variable domain in full (rest from reference TRBV9 and TRBJ2-1): DSGVTQTPKHLITATGQRVTLRCSPRSGDLSVYWYQQSLDQGLQFLIQYYNGEERAKGNILERFSAQQFPDLHSELNLSSLELGDSALYFCASSTISGSGYEQFFGPGTRLTVL.

The rearrangement links TRBV18 to TRBJ2-2; weak D call: TRBD1 (6 bases). Germline lookup yields CDR1 KGHSH and CDR2 LQKENI. V dropped 2 bases and J dropped 6 bases, with 10 bases sitting between them. The CDR3 has 14 amino acids. CDR3 DNA: TGTGCCAGCTCACCAGAGACAGGAGCCGGGGAGCTGTTTTTT. Translation gives CASSPETGAGELFF.

The CDR3 protein is CASSKKQDTEAFF. The CDR3 DNA sequence: TGTGCCAGCAGCAAGAAACAAGACACTGAAGCTTTCTTT. The rearrangement links TRBV21-1 to TRBJ1-1; TRBD1 is the table's D call and was not checked against the DNA. TRBV21-1 is reported as a pseudogene. The length of the CDR3 is 13 residues.

The V gene is TRBV29-1, the J gene TRBJ2-7; D remains ambiguous. Deletions cut 6 bases from V and 3 bases from J, with 9 bases between. The CDR3 runs 11 residues. The germline V gene has CDR1 SQVTM and CDR2 ANQGSEA. CDR3 loop: CSVYSHYEQYF. CDR3 nucleotide sequence: TGCAGCGTCTACAGCCACTACGAGCAGTACTTC.

This sequence joins TRBV5-1 and TRBJ2-3, with 13 bases identical to TRBD2. The CDR3 has 15 residues. V was pared by 4 bases and J by 5 bases, with 4 bases of the junction left unmatched. Germline CDR1 is SGHRS and CDR2 is YFSETQ. The CDR3 sequence is CASSLGLAGRDTQYF. CDR3 DNA: TGCGCCAGCAGCCTGGGACTAGCGGGGCGAGATACGCAGTATTTT.

This clone was observed once. CDR3 sequence (DNA): TGTGCCAGTACCCCTCCAGGGGGCAGCAACTATGGCTACACCTTC. It is translated as CASTPPGGSNYGYTF. The V gene is TRBV19, the J gene TRBJ1-2, with 8 bases identical to TRBD1. The J segment lost 2 bases and the V segment lost 7 bases, leaving 9 bases of the junction unmatched. The CDR3 extends over 15 amino acids. Per germline, CDR1 LNHDA and CDR2 SQIVND (reference sequence). Full variable domain (outside the CDR3, taken from reference TRBV19 and TRBJ1-2): DGGITQSPKYLFRKEGQNVTLSCEQNLNHDAMYWYRQDPGQGLRLIYYSQIVNDFQKGDIAEGYSVSREKKESFPLTVTSAQKNPTAFYLCASTPPGGSNYGYTFGSGTRLTVV.

V and J are TRBV4-2 and TRBJ2-1; TRBD2 aligns across 8 bases. Germline V gives CDR1 LGHNA, CDR2 YNFKEQ. This CDR3 spans 14 amino acids. Trimming removed 0 bases from V and 15 bases from J; junction bases left unmatched: 10. This CDR3 reads CASSQDLLAGSVFF. CDR3 coding DNA: TGTGCCAGCAGCCAAGATCTCCTAGCGGGTAGTGTGTTCTTC.

This clone came up a few times. The chain uses TRBV19 and TRBJ1-1; D gene uncertain. Between the trimmed V and J ends, which lost 6 bases and 1 base, there was a span of 9 bases. The CDR3 is 13 residues long. Per the germline V gene, CDR1 is LNHDA and CDR2 is SQIVND (reference sequence). The CDR3 DNA reads as TGTGCCAGTAGGGGAACAGAGAACACTGAAGCTTTCTTT. Protein product: CASRGTENTEAFF.

The chain has TRBV4-1 and TRBJ1-2, with no clear D. The CDR3 extends over 17 amino acids. CDR1 MGHRA and CDR2 YSYEKL come from the germline V gene. Trimming removed 1 base from V and 0 bases from J, with 15 bases in between. CDR3 nucleotide sequence: TGCGCCAGCAGCCAAGCCCACCGTCGGGGAACTAACTATGGCTACACCTTC. It yields the protein CASSQAHRRGTNYGYTF.

The rearrangement joins TRBV4-2 to TRBJ2-3; TRBD1 matches 10 bases. CDR1 is LGHNA and CDR2 is YNFKEQ in the germline V gene. The ends lost 4 bases at V and 2 bases at J; junction bases unmatched: 3. The CDR3 extends over 15 amino acids. CDR3 in DNA: TGTGCCAGCAGCCCCGGGACAGGGGACACAGATACGCAGTATTTT. Its translation: CASSPGTGDTDTQYF.